These 4 T cell receptor beta chains were sequenced from one sample in a study of T cell responses to AZD1222 COVID-19 vaccine. Method: immunoSEQ multiplex PCR; TCRdb's copy keeps in-frame clones and lacks some. The table includes about 140,000 clones, around 90% detected once. Sequencing used peripheral blood, obtained on day 0 of AZD1222 vaccination. The receptors were sampled from an adult in good health.

With respect to this clone: This specimen includes other DNA sequences encoding the same CDR3. The chain combines TRBV28 with TRBJ1-2; the match to TRBD1 covers 7 bases. The J segment lost 2 bases and the V segment lost 8 bases, leaving 2 bases of the junction unmatched. The CDR3 consists of 12 residues. From germline, CDR1 is MDHEN and CDR2 SYDVKM. CDR3 in amino acids: CASSTGNYGYTF. CDR3 DNA: TGTGCCAGCTCGACAGGGAACTATGGCTACACCTTC.

The genes are TRBV2 and TRBJ1-2; D is undetermined. Trimming left V 6 bases short and J 8 bases short, with 13 bases between. The CDR3 spans 12 residues. Per the germline V gene, CDR1 is SNHLY and CDR2 is FYNNEI. CDR3 sequence reads: CASRDGVMGYTF. The CDR3 DNA follows: TGTGCCAGCAGGGACGGGGTTATGGGCTACACCTTC.

This clone occurred a few times. The chain has TRBV7-9 and TRBJ2-1; D unclear. CDR3 size: 15 residues. In germline, CDR1 is SEHNR, CDR2 FQNEAQ (reference sequence). The V and J ends lost 5 bases and 0 bases respectively, with 11 bases between them. Here the CDR3 reads CASSARRSSYNEQFF. DNA for the CDR3: TGTGCCAGCAGCGCACGACGGAGCTCCTACAATGAGCAGTTCTTC. Filled out from reference TRBV7-9 and TRBJ2-1, the complete variable domain reads DTGVSQNPRHKITKRGQNVTFRCDPISEHNRLYWYRQTLGQGPEFLTYFQNEAQLEKSRLLSDRFSAERPKGSFSTLEIQRTEQGDSAMYLCASSARRSSYNEQFFGPGTRLTVL.

In this sample, this clone turned up many times. The same CDR3 is also encoded by other DNA sequences in this sample. The chain uses TRBV18 and TRBJ1-5; D uncertain. Germline loops: CDR1 KGHSH, CDR2 LQKENI. The CDR3 contains 15 residues. The ends were cut back, 3 bases at V and 0 bases at J, with 9 bases in the middle. The CDR3 sequence: CASSPPGRSNQPQHF. CDR3 sequence (DNA): TGTGCCAGCTCACCTCCGGGTCGTAGCAATCAGCCCCAGCATTTT. Drawing the rest from reference TRBV18 and TRBJ1-5, the complete variable domain is NAGVMQNPRHLVRRRGQEARLRCSPMKGHSHVYWYRQLPEEGLKFMVYLQKENIIDESGMPKERFSAEFPKEGPSILRIQQVVRGDSAAYFCASSPPGRSNQPQHFGDGTRLSIL.